This TCR beta chain was observed in a study of blood T cell repertoires in COVID-19. The assay was immunoSEQ multiplex PCR, and TCRdb's table has in-frame clones only and misses some. The data contain roughly 340,000 clones, 80% to 90% of them singletons. This CDR3 has 15 amino acids. Germline CDR1 SGHTA, CDR2 FQGNSA. Trimming shortened V by 11 bases and J by 2 bases, and 20 bases separated the two germline ends. Participants were aged about 18 to 89 years from approximately 23 US areas. Each recovered donor of Cohort 3 presented with two negative PCRs, clearance, or symptom resolution. The genes are TRBV7-2 and TRBJ2-3; D is perhaps TRBD2 (6 bases). The origin of this receptor is a man younger than 35 who had recovered from COVID-19. The sample comprised PBMCs or T cells enriched from blood (not recorded which). The CDR3 nucleotides read TGTGCCCTAGCTGATGGTAGCGGAATCACAGATACGCAGTATTTT. Residues: CALADGSGITDTQYF.